This TCR beta chain was found in a study of technical replicates of blood from several donors. The repertoire was sequenced with immunoSEQ multiplex PCR; TCRdb's copy has only in-frame clones and lacks some. The table lists about 85,000 clones, roughly 94% of them singletons. The CDR3 consists of 16 residues. J lost 3 bases, V lost 1 base, and 6 bases had no gene match. Germline V lookup: CDR1 SEHNR, CDR2 FQNEAQ (reference sequence). This clonotype was sampled from a human donor in good health. The chain is built from TRBV7-9 and TRBJ2-3; TRBD2 agrees at 8 bases. The sample taken for sequencing was T cells isolated from PBMCs. CDR3 in DNA: TGTGCCAGCAGCTTAGATCTGAGCGGGAGAACAGATACGCAGTATTTT. It encodes CASSLDLSGRTDTQYF. Based on the CDR3 plus reference TRBV7-9 and TRBJ2-3, the full variable domain is DTGVSQNPRHKITKRGQNVTFRCDPISEHNRLYWYRQTLGQGPEFLTYFQNEAQLEKSRLLSDRFSAERPKGSFSTLEIQRTEQGDSAMYLCASSLDLSGRTDTQYFGPGTRLTVL.